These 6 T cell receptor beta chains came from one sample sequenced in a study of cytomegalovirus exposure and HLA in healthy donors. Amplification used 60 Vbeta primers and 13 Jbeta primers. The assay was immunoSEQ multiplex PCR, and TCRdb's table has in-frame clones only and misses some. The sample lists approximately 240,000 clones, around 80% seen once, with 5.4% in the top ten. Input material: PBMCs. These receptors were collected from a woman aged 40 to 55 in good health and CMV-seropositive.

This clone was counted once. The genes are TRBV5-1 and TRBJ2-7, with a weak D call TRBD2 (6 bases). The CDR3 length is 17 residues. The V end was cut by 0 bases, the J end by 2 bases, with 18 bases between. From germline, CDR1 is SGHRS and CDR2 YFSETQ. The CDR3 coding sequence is TGCGCCAGCAGCTTGGGCCCCACTGGGAGGACGACCTACGAGCAGTACTTC. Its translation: CASSLGPTGRTTYEQYF. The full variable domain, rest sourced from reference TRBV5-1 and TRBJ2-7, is KAGVTQTPRYLIKTRGQQVTLSCSPISGHRSVSWYQQTPGQGLQFLFEYFSETQRNKGNFPGRFSGRQFSNSRSEMNVSTLELGDSALYLCASSLGPTGRTTYEQYFGPGTRLTVT.

The CDR3 nucleotides are TGTGCCAGCTCCCAAACACGTTACGAGCAGTACTTC. It codes for CASSQTRYEQYF. V usage is TRBV18 and J usage is TRBJ2-7; unclear D gene. V gave up 6 bases and J gave up 4 bases, with 10 bases separating them. The CDR3 is 12 residues long. Germline V gene sequence: CDR1 KGHSH, CDR2 LQKENI.

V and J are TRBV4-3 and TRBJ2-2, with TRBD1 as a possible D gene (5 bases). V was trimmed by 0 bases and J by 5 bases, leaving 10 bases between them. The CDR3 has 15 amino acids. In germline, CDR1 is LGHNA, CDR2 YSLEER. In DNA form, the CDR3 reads TGCGCCAGCAGCCAAGACAGGGTTGGAACCGGGGAGCTGTTTTTT. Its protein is CASSQDRVGTGELFF.

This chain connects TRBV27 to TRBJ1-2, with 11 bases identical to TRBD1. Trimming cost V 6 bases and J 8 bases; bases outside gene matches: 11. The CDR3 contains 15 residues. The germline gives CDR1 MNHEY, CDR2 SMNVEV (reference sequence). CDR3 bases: TGTGCCAGCAGGCGCCCGGGACAGGGGGAAGAGGGCTACACCTTC. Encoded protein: CASRRPGQGEEGYTF.

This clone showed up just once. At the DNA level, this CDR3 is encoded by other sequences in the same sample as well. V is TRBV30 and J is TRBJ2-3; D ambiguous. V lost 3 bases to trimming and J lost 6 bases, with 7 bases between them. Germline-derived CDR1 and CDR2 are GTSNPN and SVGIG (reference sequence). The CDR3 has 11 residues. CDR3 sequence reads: CAWRGSDTQYF. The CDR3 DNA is TGTGCCTGGAGGGGTAGCGATACGCAGTATTTT.

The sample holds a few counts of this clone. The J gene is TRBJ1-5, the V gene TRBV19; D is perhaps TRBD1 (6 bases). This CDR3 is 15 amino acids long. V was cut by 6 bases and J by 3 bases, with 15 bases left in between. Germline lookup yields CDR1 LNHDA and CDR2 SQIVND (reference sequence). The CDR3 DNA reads TGTGCCAGTAGGACCGGGACAAGAACCAATCAGCCCCAGCATTTT. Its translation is CASRTGTRTNQPQHF.